This entry lists 3 T cell receptor beta chains sequenced from one sample in a study of molecular identifiers for immune sequencing clone quantification (dated by TCRdb to the late 2010s). Library preparation employed PCR. The sequencer was an Illumina HiSeq 4000. TCRdb cleaned the public reads at Q25 with fastp, built clones with MiXCR and kept in-frame beta chains. Rows merge per CDR3 protein into single entries with the most common DNA and genes. This sample holds more than 250,000 distinct CDR3 sequences; about 20% were observed only once. The biggest ten clones account for approximately 0.85% of the sample. The sequencing input was naive CD8+ T cells from blood, with Jurkat cell RNA spiked in. Read against the paper, the sample's cell subset or site label means: FACS-sorted CD8+CD4-CCR7+CD45RA+ naive T cells. The receptor source for this set is a human donor in good health. Some libraries in this study had Jurkat cell RNA spiked in.

This clonotype was detected only a few times. This chain joins TRBV27 and TRBJ2-5, with no clear D. Germline-derived CDR1 and CDR2 are MNHEY and SMNVEV (reference sequence). CDR3 length: 13 residues. V was trimmed by 6 bases and J by 4 bases, leaving 12 bases between them. The CDR3 spells CASSPVRPETQYF. CDR3 coding DNA: TGTGCCAGCAGCCCCGTCCGGCCAGAGACCCAGTACTTC.

Points on this clonotype: Being one base from a much bigger clone, this may be a read error. The chain combines TRBV20-1 with TRBJ2-6; D remains unclear. This CDR3 is 11 amino acids long. In germline, CDR1 is DFQATT, CDR2 SNEGSKA (reference sequence). V dropped 7 bases and J dropped 4 bases, with 5 bases sitting between them. The CDR3 region is CSVTGANVLTF. The CDR3 DNA reads TGCAGTGTTACCGGGGCCAACGTCCTGACTTTC.

This clonotype was picked up a small number of times. The V gene is TRBV7-6, the J gene TRBJ2-3, with 10 bases that match TRBD2. This CDR3 spans 15 amino acids. The germline V gene encodes CDR1 SGHVS and CDR2 FNYEAQ. Losses at the gene ends were 3 bases for V and 4 bases for J; bases not matched to a gene: 4. CDR3 DNA: TGTGCCAGCAGCTTGTCTAGCGGGAGAGCAGATACGCAGTATTTT. Protein product: CASSLSSGRADTQYF. The complete variable domain, with remaining parts taken from reference TRBV7-6 and TRBJ2-3, reads GAGVSQSPRYKVTKRGQDVALRCDPISGHVSLYWYRQALGQGPEFLTYFNYEAQQDKSGLPNDRFSAERPEGSISTLTIQRTEQRDSAMYRCASSLSSGRADTQYFGPGTRLTVL.